The rows below give T cell receptor beta chains drawn from one sample of a study of cytomegalovirus exposure and HLA in healthy donors. Sequencing was performed with immunoSEQ multiplex PCR; in TCRdb, only in-frame clones are kept and a portion is missing. The sample comprises tens of thousands of clones, 70% to 85% of which are singletons, and roughly 22% rests with the top ten. Source material: PBMCs. Receptor source: a woman in her forties or fifties in good health and CMV-seropositive. Each CDR3 is given with its conserved first and last residue.

CDR3 protein	J gene	V gene
CASSDEGTAEAFF	TRBJ1-1	TRBV2
CASSFKSGEAYEQYF	TRBJ2-7	TRBV5-1
CASSLGDRGYSTEAFF	TRBJ1-1	TRBV7-8
CASETRQSYEQYF	TRBJ2-7	TRBV2
CASSPGYGDTQYF	TRBJ2-3	TRBV7-2
CASSPLGQGVTDTQYF	TRBJ2-3	TRBV14
CASSVAGTQNTEAFF	TRBJ1-1	TRBV9
CASSVTRDAETQYF	TRBJ2-5	TRBV7-9
CASSQGAGGAGTEAFF	TRBJ1-1	TRBV4-2
CASGRGGREETQYF	TRBJ2-5	TRBV5-1
CASSKNKYGYTF	TRBJ1-2	TRBV6-5
CASSPNRRARTNVLTF	TRBJ2-6	TRBV7-6
CASSWGVEQYF	TRBJ2-7	TRBV5-4
CASSTTQNRGDTEAFF	TRBJ1-1	TRBV18
CASSLYPGVYTEAFF	TRBJ1-1	TRBV7-8
CASKDLTGGTHF	TRBJ1-5	TRBV19
CAWSSNPRQYF	TRBJ2-7	TRBV30
CASSFRGGEQFF	TRBJ2-1	TRBV19
CASSLAGPGPSYEQYF	TRBJ2-7	TRBV28
CASSSFTYEQYF	NA	TRBV6-5
CASSSDREFRETQYF	TRBJ2-5	TRBV28
CSVKQRQENTEAFF	TRBJ1-1	TRBV29-1
CASSQRQGGLTGELFF	TRBJ2-2	TRBV4-2
CASSGLLNEKLFF	TRBJ1-4	TRBV2
CAISGGSQGANVLTF	TRBJ2-6	TRBV10-3
CASSRDLSDTQYF	TRBJ2-3	TRBV9